This TCR beta chain is drawn from a study of blood T cell repertoires in COVID-19. This CDR3 spans 15 amino acids. Deletions cut 0 bases from V and 3 bases from J, with 12 bases between. Germline loops: CDR1 SGHRS, CDR2 YFSETQ. Libraries were prepared by immunoSEQ multiplex PCR; TCRdb keeps only in-frame clonotypes and omits some of them. Of a few hundred thousand clones in the sample, roughly nine tenths are singletons; the top ten hold 8.5% to 14%. This rearrangement joins TRBV5-1 to TRBJ2-5; D may be TRBD2 (5 bases). This clonotype originated in a woman aged 25 to 45 with COVID-19, enrolled during active disease. The sequenced material came from peripheral blood. DNA of the CDR3: TGCGCCAGCAGCTTGGTCCCGGGGAAGGAAGAGACCCAGTACTTC. Its translation: CASSLVPGKEETQYF.